This T cell receptor (beta chain) was documented in a study of blood T cell repertoires in COVID-19. Study-level information: In each case, the material was cDNA or gDNA derived from T cells, B-cell-depleted T cells, or PBMCs.

The table came from immunoSEQ multiplex PCR; TCRdb's copy has only in-frame clones and leaves some out. The sample yields around 400,000 clones, approximately 89% seen once. Deletions cut 3 bases from V and 1 base from J, with 9 bases between. This CDR3 region has 14 residues. Germline V gene data show CDR1 as SGHAT and CDR2 as FQNNGV. The source material was peripheral blood. This receptor was identified in a woman aged 30 to 39 with COVID-19, enrolled during active disease. The rearrangement uses TRBV11-2 and TRBJ2-5, with D possibly matching TRBD1 (5 bases). In DNA form, the CDR3 reads TGTGCCAGCAGCTTGGGGCAGCCCCAAGAGACCCAGTACTTC. Its translation: CASSLGQPQETQYF.